The entry that follows covers one T cell receptor (beta chain) sequence. The antigen remains unidentified. Profiling relied on immunoSEQ multiplex PCR, and the TCRdb table lists in-frame clones only, not all of them. The sample lists about 1.1 million clones; roughly 77% were seen once. CDR3 length: 13 amino acids. Germline CDR1 and CDR2: SGHNT and YYREEE (reference sequence). Trimming pared 1 base from V and 1 base from J, leaving 5 bases between. This sample is drawn from a study of shared clonotypes between healthy human individuals. Turning to the study itself: A couple of female and a few male donors aged 18 to 49 were enrolled.

Notes on the study in general: Few donors restricted represented genetic and exposure-history diversity.

V usage is TRBV5-4 and J usage is TRBJ1-2, with D uncertain. The sequenced sample consisted of memory CD4+ T cells from PBMCs. As to subset: CD45RA-negative fraction. The sequence was collected from a man between 18 and 35 years old in good health. Some clones in this sample may be carry-over from other donors' samples. Here the CDR3 reads CASSLNINYGYTF. The CDR3 nucleotides read TGTGCCAGCAGCTTGAATATTAACTATGGCTACACCTTC.